This T cell receptor (beta chain) was captured in a study of blood T cells in healthy people across ages. Study-wide findings and caveats: Comparison with aged donors showed that long-lived donors had more naive CD4+ cells and higher diversity.

Alongside a J-beta primer mix, a sample-barcoded 5' primer served in a second PCR lasting roughly 6 to 11 cycles. Every cDNA molecule carried a tag from a template-switch adaptor bearing 12 random nucleotides. TCRdb recomputed calls from the 5' RACE reads with MiXCR, one row per CDR3 protein. The repertoire holds about 1.6 million distinct CDR3 sequences, with about 35% as singletons. The table lists this clonotype with a few counts. Antigen: not known. Donor samples were obtained from healthy Caucasian individuals from Russia, aged 6 to 90. Approximately 10 milliliters was the volume of peripheral blood drawn from each donor. The V gene's germline CDR1 is ENHRY and CDR2 SYGVKD. With 6 bases removed from V and 0 bases from J, the gap between germline ends came to 10 bases. CDR3 length: 14 amino acids.

The sequenced sample consisted of blood. This chain uses TRBV10-3 with TRBJ2-3; a weak D match, TRBD2 (5 bases). The clonotype originates from a woman aged 30 to 39 in good health. For the CDR3, the DNA is TGTGCCATCAGCGGACGGGGAAGCACAGATACGCAGTATTTT. It is translated as CAISGRGSTDTQYF.